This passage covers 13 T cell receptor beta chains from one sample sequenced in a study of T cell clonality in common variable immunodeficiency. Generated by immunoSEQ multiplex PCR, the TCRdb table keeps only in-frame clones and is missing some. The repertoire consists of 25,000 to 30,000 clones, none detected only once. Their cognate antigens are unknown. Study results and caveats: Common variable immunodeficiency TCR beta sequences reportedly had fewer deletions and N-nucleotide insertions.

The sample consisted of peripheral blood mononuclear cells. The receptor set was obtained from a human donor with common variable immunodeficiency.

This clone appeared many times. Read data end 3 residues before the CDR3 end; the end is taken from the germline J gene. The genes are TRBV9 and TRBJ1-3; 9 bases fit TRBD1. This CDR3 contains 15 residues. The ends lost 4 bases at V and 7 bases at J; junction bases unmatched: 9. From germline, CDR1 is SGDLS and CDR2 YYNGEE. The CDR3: CASSPGTGRSNTIYF. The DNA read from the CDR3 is TGTGCCAGCAGCCCCGGGACAGGGAGGTCGAACACC.

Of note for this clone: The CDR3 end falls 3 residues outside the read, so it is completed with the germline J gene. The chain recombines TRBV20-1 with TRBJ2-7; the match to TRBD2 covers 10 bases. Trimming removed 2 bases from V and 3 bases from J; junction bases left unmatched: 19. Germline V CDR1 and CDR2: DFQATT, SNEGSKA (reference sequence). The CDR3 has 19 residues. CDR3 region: CSARSLLAGGLAEYYEQYF. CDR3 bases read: TGCAGTGCTAGATCGCTGTTGGCAGGAGGACTAGCGGAATACTACGAG.

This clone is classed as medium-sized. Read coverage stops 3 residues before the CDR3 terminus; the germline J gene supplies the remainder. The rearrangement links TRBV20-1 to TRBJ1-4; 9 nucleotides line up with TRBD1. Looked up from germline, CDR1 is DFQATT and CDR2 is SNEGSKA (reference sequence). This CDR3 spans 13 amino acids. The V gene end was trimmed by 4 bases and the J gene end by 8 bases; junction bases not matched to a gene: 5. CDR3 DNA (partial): TGCAGTGCTACGACAGGGGGGAGGGAAAAA. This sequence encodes CSATTGGREK. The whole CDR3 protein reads CSATTGGREKLFF.

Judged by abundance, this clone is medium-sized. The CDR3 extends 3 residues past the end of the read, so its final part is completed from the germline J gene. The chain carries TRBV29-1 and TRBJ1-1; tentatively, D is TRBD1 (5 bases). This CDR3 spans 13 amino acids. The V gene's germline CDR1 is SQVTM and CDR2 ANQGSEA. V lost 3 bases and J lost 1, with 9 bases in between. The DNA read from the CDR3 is TGCAGCGTTGACAGGGCTCAGAACACTGAA. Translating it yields CSVDRAQNTE. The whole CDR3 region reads CSVDRAQNTEAFF.

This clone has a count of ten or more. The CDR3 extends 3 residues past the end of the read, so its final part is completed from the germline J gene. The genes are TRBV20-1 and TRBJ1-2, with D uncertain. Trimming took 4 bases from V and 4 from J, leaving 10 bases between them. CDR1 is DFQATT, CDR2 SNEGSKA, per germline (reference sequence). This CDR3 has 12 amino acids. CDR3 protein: CSAKALTYGYTF. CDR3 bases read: TGCAGTGCTAAGGCTTTAACCTATGGC.

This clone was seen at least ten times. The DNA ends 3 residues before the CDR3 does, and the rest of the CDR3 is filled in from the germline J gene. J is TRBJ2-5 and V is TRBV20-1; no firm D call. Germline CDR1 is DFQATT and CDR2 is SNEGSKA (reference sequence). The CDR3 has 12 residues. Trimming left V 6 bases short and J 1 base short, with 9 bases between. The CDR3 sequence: CSAEGFQETQYF. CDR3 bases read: TGCAGTGCCGAAGGGTTCCAAGAGACC.

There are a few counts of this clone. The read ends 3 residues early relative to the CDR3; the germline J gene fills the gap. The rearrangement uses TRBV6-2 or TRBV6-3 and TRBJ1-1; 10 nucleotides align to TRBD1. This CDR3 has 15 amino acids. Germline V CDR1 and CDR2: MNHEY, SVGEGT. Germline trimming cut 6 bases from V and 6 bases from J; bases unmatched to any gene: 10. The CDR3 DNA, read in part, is TGTGCCAGCAGCCCCGGGACAGGGGTTGGCTCTGAA. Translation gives CASSPGTGVGSE. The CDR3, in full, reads CASSPGTGVGSEAFF.

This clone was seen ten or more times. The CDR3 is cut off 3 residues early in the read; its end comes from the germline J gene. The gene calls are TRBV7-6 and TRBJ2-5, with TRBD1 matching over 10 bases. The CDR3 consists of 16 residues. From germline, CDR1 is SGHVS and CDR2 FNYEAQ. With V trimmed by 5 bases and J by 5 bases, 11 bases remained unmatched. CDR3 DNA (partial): TGTGCCAGCAGCCCTAGGGACAGGGGAGTCGGGGAGACC. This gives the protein CASSPRDRGVGET. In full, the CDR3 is CASSPRDRGVGETQYF.

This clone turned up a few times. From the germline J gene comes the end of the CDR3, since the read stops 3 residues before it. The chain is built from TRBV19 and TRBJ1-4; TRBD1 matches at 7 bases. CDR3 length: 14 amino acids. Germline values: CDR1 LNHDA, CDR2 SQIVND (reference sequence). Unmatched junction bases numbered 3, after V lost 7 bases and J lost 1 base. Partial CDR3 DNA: TGTGCCAGTATGGACAGGCAAACTAATGAAAAA. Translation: CASMDRQTNEK. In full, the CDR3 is CASMDRQTNEKLFF.

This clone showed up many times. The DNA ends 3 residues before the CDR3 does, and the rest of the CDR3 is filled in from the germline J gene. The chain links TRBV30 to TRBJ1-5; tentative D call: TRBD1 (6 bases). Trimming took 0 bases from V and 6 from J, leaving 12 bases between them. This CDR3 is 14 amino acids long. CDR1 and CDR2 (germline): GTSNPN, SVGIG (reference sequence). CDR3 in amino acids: CAWSVTGRGQPQHF. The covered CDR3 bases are TGTGCCTGGAGTGTAACAGGGAGAGGTCAGCCC.

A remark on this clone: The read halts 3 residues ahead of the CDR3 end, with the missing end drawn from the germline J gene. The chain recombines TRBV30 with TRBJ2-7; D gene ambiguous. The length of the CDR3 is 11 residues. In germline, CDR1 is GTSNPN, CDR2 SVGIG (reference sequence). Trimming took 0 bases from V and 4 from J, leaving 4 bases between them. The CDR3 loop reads CAWSVSYEQYF. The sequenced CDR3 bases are TGTGCCTGGAGTGTCTCTTACGAG.

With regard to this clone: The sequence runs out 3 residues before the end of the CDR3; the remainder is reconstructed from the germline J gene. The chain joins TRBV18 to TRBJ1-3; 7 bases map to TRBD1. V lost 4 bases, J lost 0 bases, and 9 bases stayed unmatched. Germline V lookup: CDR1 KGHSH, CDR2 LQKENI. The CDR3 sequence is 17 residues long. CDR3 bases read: TGTGCCAGCTCACTTCGGACAGGTCTCCTCTCTGGAAACACC. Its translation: CASSLRTGLLSGNT. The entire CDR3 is CASSLRTGLLSGNTIYF.

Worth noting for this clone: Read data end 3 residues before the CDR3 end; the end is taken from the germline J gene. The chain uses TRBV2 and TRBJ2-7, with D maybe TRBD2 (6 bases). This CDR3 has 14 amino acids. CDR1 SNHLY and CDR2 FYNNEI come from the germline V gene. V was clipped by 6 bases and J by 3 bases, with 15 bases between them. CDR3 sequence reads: CASRTGAGDYEQYF. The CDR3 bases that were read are TGTGCCAGCAGGACCGGAGCGGGCGACTACGAG.